This note documents a single TCR beta chain sequence. This entry belongs to a study of blood T cell repertoires in COVID-19. About the study: PBMCs, B-cell-depleted T cells, or T cells provided the cDNA or gDNA that made up the material.

CDR3 length: 13 amino acids. Deletions cut 7 bases from V and 6 bases from J, with 16 bases between. Per germline, CDR1 SGHAT and CDR2 FQDESV (reference sequence). Participants were placed into cohorts based on the clinical history they reported. TCRdb keeps only in-frame clones here, not all; method: immunoSEQ multiplex PCR. The table lists roughly 260,000 clones, around nine tenths of them singletons. The material sequenced was PBMCs or T cells enriched from blood (not recorded which). The chain carries TRBV11-1 and TRBJ2-7; D gene unclear. This TCR was sampled from a woman in her late teens or twenties who had recovered from COVID-19. CDR3 loop: CASKNTAASEQYF. The CDR3 DNA is TGTGCCAGCAAAAACACGGCGGCCTCCGAGCAGTACTTC.